The present T cell receptor (beta chain) was sequenced within a study of regulatory T cells in long-lasting Graves disease. The time point here: persistent/refractory GD, antithyroid drugs over 5 years with positive TRAb. PBMC-extracted RNA yielded the TCR library. With iRepertoire HTBI primers and Arm-PCR of CDR3 regions, TCR beta libraries were built. MiXCR, applied by TCRdb to the multiplex PCR reads, yields one record per CDR3 protein. The sample lists about 310,000 distinct CDR3 sequences, roughly a fifth occurring once. V shed 5 bases and J 9 bases; nucleotides not matched to a gene: 15. This CDR3 spans 15 amino acids.

The TCR sequence derives from a female donor with Graves disease. The sequences come from peripheral blood mononuclear cells (PBMCs), collected when the disease was refractory, from a patient treated with antithyroid drugs. The rearrangement joins TRBV12-3 or TRBV12-4 to TRBJ2-5, with 7 bases that match TRBD2. The CDR3 sequence: CASSPKGLFLMAQYF. The CDR3 DNA is TGTGCCAGCAGTCCTAAGGGACTATTCCTGATGGCCCAGTACTTC.